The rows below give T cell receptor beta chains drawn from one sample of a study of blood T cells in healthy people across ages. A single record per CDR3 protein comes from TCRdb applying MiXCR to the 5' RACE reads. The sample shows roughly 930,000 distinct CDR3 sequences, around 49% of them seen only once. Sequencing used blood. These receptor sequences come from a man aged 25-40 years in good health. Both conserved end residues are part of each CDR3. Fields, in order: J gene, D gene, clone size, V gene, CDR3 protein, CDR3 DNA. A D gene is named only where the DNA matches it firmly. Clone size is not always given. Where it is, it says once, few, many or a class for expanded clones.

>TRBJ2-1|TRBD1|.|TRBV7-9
CASSRPRTGENEQFF
TGTGCCAGCAGCCGACCGCGGACAGGGGAGAATGAGCAGTTCTTC
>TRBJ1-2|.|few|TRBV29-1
CSVVLQGRGYTF
TGCAGCGTCGTACTTCAGGGGCGCGGCTACACCTTC
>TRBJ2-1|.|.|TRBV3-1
CASSQDLPLSAGTTGYEQFF
TGTGCCAGCAGCCAAGATCTTCCCCTATCGGCCGGGACAACGGGATATGAGCAGTTCTTC
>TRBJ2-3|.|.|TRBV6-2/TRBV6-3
CASRKEGRTTDTQYF
TGTGCCAGCAGAAAAGAGGGCAGGACCACAGATACGCAGTATTTT
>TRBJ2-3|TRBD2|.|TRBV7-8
CTSSPVVPGAGGWSDTQYF
TGTACCAGCAGCCCAGTTGTACCGGGCGCGGGGGGATGGTCGGATACGCAGTATTTT
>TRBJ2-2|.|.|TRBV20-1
CSARPGHKNTGELFF
TGCAGTGCTAGACCGGGACACAAGAACACCGGGGAGCTGTTTTTT
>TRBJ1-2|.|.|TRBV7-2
CASSLAAGLYTF
TGTGCCAGCAGCTTAGCTGCGGGTCTCTACACCTTC
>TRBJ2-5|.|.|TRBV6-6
CASLIGNEQYF
TGTGCCAGCCTAATCGGGAATGAGCAGTACTTC
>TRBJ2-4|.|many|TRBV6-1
CASIRDTNIQYF
TGTGCCAGCATCCGGGACACTAACATTCAGTACTTC
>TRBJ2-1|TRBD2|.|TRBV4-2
CASSHTTGTTGGNEQFF
TGTGCCAGCAGCCATACTACCGGGACGACGGGGGGCAATGAGCAGTTCTTC
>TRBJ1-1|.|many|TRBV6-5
CASSAPGTTEAFF
TGTGCCAGCAGTGCCCCCGGAACCACTGAAGCTTTCTTT
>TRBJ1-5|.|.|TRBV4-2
CASSQQTGQPQHF
TGTGCCAGCAGCCAACAGACGGGTCAGCCCCAGCATTTT
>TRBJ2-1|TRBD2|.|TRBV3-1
CASSQYSGGAYNEQFF
TGTGCCAGCAGCCAGTATAGCGGGGGAGCCTACAATGAGCAGTTCTTC
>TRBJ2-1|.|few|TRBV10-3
CAISEERGRKFF
TGTGCCATCAGTGAGGAACGGGGTAGAAAGTTCTTC
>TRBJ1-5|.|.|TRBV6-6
CASSYVHQPQHF
TGTGCCAGCAGTTACGTGCACCAGCCCCAGCATTTT
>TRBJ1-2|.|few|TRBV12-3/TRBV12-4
CASSLVLARPGSLQGYTF
TGTGCCAGCAGTTTAGTCCTCGCGCGGCCCGGATCTCTCCAAGGCTACACCTTC
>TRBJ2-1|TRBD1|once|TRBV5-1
CASSSGQGSSYNEQFF
TGCGCCAGCAGCTCAGGACAGGGAAGCTCCTACAATGAGCAGTTCTTC
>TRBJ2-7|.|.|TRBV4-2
CASRGSGYEQYF
TGTGCCAGCAGGGGTAGCGGCTACGAGCAGTACTTC
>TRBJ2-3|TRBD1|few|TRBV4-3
CASSHAGGQGTQYF
TGCGCCAGCAGCCACGCAGGGGGCCAGGGTACGCAGTATTTT
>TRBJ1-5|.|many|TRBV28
CASSSRDGMRPQHF
TGTGCCAGCAGTAGCCGGGACGGAATGCGGCCCCAGCATTTT
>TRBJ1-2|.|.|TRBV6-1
CASSEAGARGYTF
TGTGCCAGCAGTGAAGCCGGGGCTCGGGGCTACACCTTC
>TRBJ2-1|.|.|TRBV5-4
CASSLPSTYNEQFF
TGTGCCAGCAGCTTACCTTCTACTTACAATGAGCAGTTCTTC
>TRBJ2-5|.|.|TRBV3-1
CASSQESSMFQTQYF
TGTGCCAGCAGCCAAGAGAGTTCGATGTTTCAGACCCAGTACTTC
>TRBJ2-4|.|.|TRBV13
CANSLRGRGIQYF
TGTGCCAACAGCCTCAGGGGTCGCGGCATTCAGTACTTC
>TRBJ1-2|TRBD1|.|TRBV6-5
CASSLQGVEGYTF
TGTGCCAGCAGTTTGCAGGGGGTGGAGGGCTACACCTTC
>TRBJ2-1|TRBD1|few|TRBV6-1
CASSTTGANEQFF
TGTGCCAGCAGTACGACAGGGGCCAATGAGCAGTTCTTC
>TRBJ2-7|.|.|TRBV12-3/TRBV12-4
CASSFGGADYEQYF
TGTGCCAGCAGTTTTGGGGGTGCTGACTACGAGCAGTACTTC
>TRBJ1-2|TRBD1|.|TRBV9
CASSVLGTGTYGYTF
TGTGCCAGCAGCGTCCTAGGGACAGGGACTTATGGCTACACCTTC
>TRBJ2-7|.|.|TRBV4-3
CASSQRIFGYEQYF
TGCGCCAGCAGCCAAAGGATTTTCGGCTACGAGCAGTACTTC
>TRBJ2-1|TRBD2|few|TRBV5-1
CASSLKPYSGRDSYNEQFF
TGCGCCAGCAGCTTGAAGCCCTACAGTGGGAGGGACTCCTACAATGAGCAGTTCTTC
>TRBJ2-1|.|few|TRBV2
CASRPTSGRAYNEQFF
TGTGCCAGCAGACCGACTAGTGGCCGAGCCTACAATGAGCAGTTCTTC
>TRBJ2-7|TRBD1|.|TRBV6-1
CASRSTDRGLHEQYF
TGTGCCAGCAGAAGTACGGACAGGGGACTCCACGAGCAGTACTTC
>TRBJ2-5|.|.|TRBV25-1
CDSSEYQGRETQYF
TGTGACAGCAGTGAATATCAAGGGAGAGAGACCCAGTACTTC
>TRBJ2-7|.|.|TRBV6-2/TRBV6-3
CASRGAGREQYF
TGTGCCAGCAGGGGGGCAGGTCGCGAGCAGTACTTC
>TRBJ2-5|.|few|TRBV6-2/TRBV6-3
CASSPWTDQETQYF
TGTGCCAGCAGTCCATGGACTGATCAAGAGACCCAGTACTTC
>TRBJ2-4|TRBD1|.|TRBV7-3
CASSPGQGAYIQYF
TGTGCCAGCAGCCCGGGACAGGGGGCATACATTCAGTACTTC
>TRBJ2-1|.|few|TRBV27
CASSFLNSSYNEQFF
TGTGCCAGCAGTTTCCTTAACAGCTCCTACAATGAGCAGTTCTTC
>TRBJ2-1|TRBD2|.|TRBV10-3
CAISEGLAGASTVGHEQFF
TGTGCCATCAGTGAGGGACTAGCGGGGGCAAGTACAGTTGGGCATGAGCAGTTCTTC
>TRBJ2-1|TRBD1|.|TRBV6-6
CASSTRDRGVSEQFF
TGTGCCAGCAGTACCCGGGACAGGGGGGTGAGTGAGCAGTTCTTC
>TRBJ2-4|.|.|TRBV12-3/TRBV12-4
CASRSAPSYF
TGTGCCAGCAGGTCAGCCCCCTCGTACTTC
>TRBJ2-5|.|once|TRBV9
CASSEGPVALQYF
TGTGCCAGCAGCGAGGGGCCCGTAGCGCTTCAGTACTTC
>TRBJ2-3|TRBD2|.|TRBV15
CATSRTGTSGTDTQYF
TGTGCCACCAGCAGAACCGGGACTAGCGGAACAGATACGCAGTATTTT
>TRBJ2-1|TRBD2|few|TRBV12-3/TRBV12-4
CASTKSGTSGTKQFF
TGTGCCAGCACTAAATCCGGGACTAGCGGCACCAAGCAGTTCTTC
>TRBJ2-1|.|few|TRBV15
CATSRVGVNNEQFF
TGTGCCACCAGCAGGGTGGGGGTAAACAATGAGCAGTTCTTC
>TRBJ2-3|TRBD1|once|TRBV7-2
CASSSYRGSSTDTQYF
TGTGCCAGCAGCTCATACAGGGGATCTAGCACAGATACGCAGTATTTT
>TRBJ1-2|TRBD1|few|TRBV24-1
CATSDPGQGGGYTF
TGTGCCACCAGTGATCCGGGACAGGGGGGCGGCTACACCTTC
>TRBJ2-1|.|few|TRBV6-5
CASSLDVPTYNEQFF
TGTGCCAGCAGTTTGGACGTTCCAACCTACAATGAGCAGTTCTTC
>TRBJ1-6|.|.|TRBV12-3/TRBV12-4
CASSPNVRNSPLHF
TGTGCCAGCAGTCCCAACGTGAGGAATTCACCCCTCCACTTT